The TCR beta chain under discussion was sequenced for a study of T cell responses to AZD1222 COVID-19 vaccine. Study findings and constraints: At baseline, seropositivity was found in only six or seven AZD1222 recipients. Once two AZD1222 doses were given, Spike-specific TCR breadth and depth went up.

As to this clone: Its antigen remains unknown.

Trimming cost V 3 bases and J 7 bases, with 15 bases left between them. CDR3 length: 15 amino acids. In germline, CDR1 is KGHSH, CDR2 LQKENI. This table comes from immunoSEQ multiplex PCR, and its TCRdb copy is limited to in-frame clones, with some not included. Of 95,000 to 120,000 clones in the sample, 89% were seen once. The specimen comprised peripheral blood, sampled on day 0 of MenACWY control vaccination. The sequence came from an adult in good health. The gene calls are TRBV18 and TRBJ1-4, with no clear D. In DNA form, the CDR3 reads TGTGCCAGCTCACCGAACGCGGGGTGGGGTGAAAAACTGTTTTTT. This encodes CASSPNAGWGEKLFF.